Presented here are 26 T cell receptor beta chains from one specimen sequenced in a study of blood T cells in healthy people across ages. With a J-beta primer mix and a sample-barcoded 5' primer, a second PCR ran roughly 6 to 12 cycles. TCRdb redid the calling of the 5' RACE reads with MiXCR, one entry per CDR3 protein. The sample shows roughly 1.4 million distinct CDR3 sequences, around 55% of them seen only once. The sequenced material came from blood. These receptors all stem from a man between 18 and 29 years old in good health.

The chain links TRBV12-3 or TRBV12-4 to TRBJ1-2; no clear D gene. The CDR3 totals 11 residues. The V end was cut by 8 bases, the J end by 8 bases, with 12 bases between. CDR3 residues: CASFDPPGYTF. CDR3 DNA sequence: TGTGCCAGCTTCGACCCGCCCGGCTACACCTTC.

The genes are TRBV20-1 and TRBJ2-7; 10 bases fit TRBD1. The CDR3 contains 16 residues. Germline assignment: CDR1 DFQATT and CDR2 SNEGSKA (reference sequence). V shed 6 bases and J 6 bases; nucleotides not matched to a gene: 17. The CDR3 sequence is CSAINAGQGVTGEQYF. The CDR3 DNA sequence: TGCAGTGCGATAAACGCCGGACAGGGGGTAACGGGCGAGCAGTACTTC.

The DNA for the CDR3 is TGCGCCAGCAGCTTTCGGAGCTACACTGAAGCTTTCTTT. Translating it yields CASSFRSYTEAFF. The chain employs TRBV5-1 and TRBJ1-1; D is unresolved. Trimming removed 2 bases at V and 3 bases at J, with 8 bases between. Germline V gives CDR1 SGHRS, CDR2 YFSETQ. The CDR3 totals 13 residues.

The genes are TRBV12-3 or TRBV12-4 and TRBJ2-3; possibly TRBD1 or TRBD2 for D (5 bases each). CDR3 length: 18 residues. V was pared by 5 bases and J by 2 bases, with 23 bases between. CDR3 sequence reads: CASSPGKGTPGPTDTQYF. Written as DNA, the CDR3 is TGTGCCAGCAGTCCCGGGAAGGGGACGCCGGGACCCACAGATACGCAGTATTTT.

The V call is TRBV20-1, the J call TRBJ2-4; no definite D call. The DNA end is a closer match to TRBJ2-7, so the J assignment may be wrong. CDR1 and CDR2 (germline): DFQATT, SNEGSKA (reference sequence). CDR3 length equals 14 residues. The CDR3 sequence is CSATIDGLPYEQYF. The CDR3 bases are TGCAGTGCTACCATTGACGGCCTTCCCTACGAGCAGTACTTC.

V gene TRBV11-2 combines with J gene TRBJ2-7; D is possibly TRBD2 (5 bases). This CDR3 has 15 amino acids. Germline V gene sequence: CDR1 SGHAT, CDR2 FQNNGV. V shed 5 bases and J shed 2 bases, with 16 bases lying between them. DNA for the CDR3: TGTGCCAGCAGCCGAAGCGGCGTTGGAACCTACGAGCAGTACTTC. It codes for CASSRSGVGTYEQYF.

Concerning this clonotype itself: The junction departs from the called germline gene at one end, perhaps through a read error. V gene TRBV9 combines with J gene TRBJ1-1; 7 bases align to TRBD1. The germline V gene encodes CDR1 SGDLS and CDR2 YYNGEE. The CDR3 covers 15 residues. The CDR3 reads CASSVAGQVNTEAFF. Here the CDR3 DNA reads TGTGCCAGCAGCGTAGCAGGACAGGTGAACACTGAGGCTTTCTTT.

The CDR3 DNA sequence: TGCAGTGCTGCCCACGGGGAGCCATACAATGAGCAGTTCTTC. Protein: CSAAHGEPYNEQFF. The chain combines TRBV20-1 with TRBJ2-1; D perhaps matches TRBD2 (5 bases). There are 14 residues in the CDR3. V lost 5 bases and J 4 bases, leaving 15 bases between the germline ends. Germline V gene data show CDR1 as DFQATT and CDR2 as SNEGSKA (reference sequence).

V and J are TRBV7-9 and TRBJ1-1; D unclear. The CDR3 sequence is 14 residues long. V lost 5 bases and J 0 bases, leaving 10 bases between the germline ends. Germline CDR1 is SEHNR and CDR2 is FQNEAQ (reference sequence). This CDR3 reads CASSERSMNTEAFF. CDR3 DNA sequence: TGTGCCAGCAGCGAGAGGTCGATGAACACTGAAGCTTTCTTT.

The V and J genes are TRBV20-1 and TRBJ2-1, with D possibly TRBD2 on 6 matching bases. CDR3 length equals 15 residues. Deletions cut 4 bases from V and 2 bases from J, with 15 bases between. Germline V gene lookup returns CDR1 DFQATT and CDR2 SNEGSKA (reference sequence). Written as DNA, the CDR3 is TGCAGTGCTATAAGGGGCGGGGCCCCCTACAATGAGCAGTTCTTC. It encodes CSAIRGGAPYNEQFF.

The chain links TRBV20-1 to TRBJ1-1; D is undetermined. Germline V gene sequence: CDR1 DFQATT, CDR2 SNEGSKA (reference sequence). Trimming pared 0 bases from V and 3 bases from J, leaving 11 bases between. The CDR3 has 14 amino acids. The CDR3 sequence is CSARDRPQYTEAFF. The DNA for the CDR3 is TGCAGTGCTAGAGACAGGCCCCAATACACTGAAGCTTTCTTT.

This clonotype was detected once. This chain links TRBV7-9 with TRBJ2-1; tentatively, D is TRBD2 (5 bases). CDR1 and CDR2 from the germline V gene are SEHNR and FQNEAQ (reference sequence). V lost 5 bases to trimming and J lost 0 bases, with 11 bases between them. The CDR3 length is 15 residues. Here the CDR3 DNA reads TGTGCCAGCAGCGGTGAGGGTCTCTCCTACAATGAGCAGTTCTTC. Residues: CASSGEGLSYNEQFF.

The V and J genes are TRBV6-1 and TRBJ2-3; D assignment may be TRBD1 or TRBD2 (5 bases each). The V and J ends lost 2 bases and 6 bases respectively, with 21 bases between them. Looked up from germline, CDR1 is MNHNS and CDR2 is SASEGT. The CDR3 loop spans 17 amino acids. CDR3 amino acids: CASSETSGTYEVDTQYF. CDR3 DNA sequence: TGTGCCAGCAGTGAAACCTCCGGGACGTATGAGGTGGATACGCAGTATTTT.

The chain couples TRBV4-1 to TRBJ2-7, with D uncertain. This CDR3 comprises 15 residues. The V end was cut by 0 bases, the J end by 3 bases, with 12 bases between. Germline CDR1 and CDR2: MGHRA and YSYEKL. The CDR3 region has the DNA TGCGCCAGCAGCCAAGAGTTATATTTAGGCTACGAGCAGTACTTC. Translation: CASSQELYLGYEQYF.

This clonotype was detected ten times or more. The J gene is TRBJ2-5, the V gene TRBV6-1; D not certain. With 6 bases removed from V and 1 base from J, the gap between germline ends came to 9 bases. From germline, CDR1 is MNHNS and CDR2 SASEGT. The CDR3 has 13 residues. This CDR3 reads CASSRDTQETQYF. The CDR3, as DNA: TGTGCCAGCAGCCGCGACACCCAAGAGACCCAGTACTTC.

This clonotype was detected ten times or more. This chain links TRBV14 with TRBJ2-5, with D unclear. CDR1 SGHDN and CDR2 FVKESK come from the germline V gene. CDR3 length: 12 amino acids. The ends were cut back, 1 base at V and 5 bases at J, with 5 bases in the middle. The CDR3, as DNA: TGTGCCAGCAGCCAAGTTTGGGAGACCCAGTACTTC. As protein: CASSQVWETQYF.

This clonotype came up a few times. The chain has TRBV4-2 and TRBJ2-1; 9 nucleotides match TRBD1. CDR1 is LGHNA and CDR2 is YNFKEQ in the germline V gene. With V trimmed by 2 bases and J by 9 bases, 8 bases remained unmatched. The CDR3 spans 15 residues. This chain's CDR3 is CASSQPDRGTGEQFF. The CDR3 bases are TGTGCCAGCAGCCAACCGGACAGGGGTACAGGTGAGCAGTTCTTC.

There are a few counts of this clonotype. The V call is TRBV7-9, the J call TRBJ2-1; possibly TRBD2 for D (5 bases). From germline, CDR1 is SEHNR and CDR2 FQNEAQ (reference sequence). The CDR3 runs 15 residues. V dropped 1 base and J dropped 3 bases, with 10 bases sitting between them. In nucleotides, the CDR3 is TGTGCCAGCAGCTTAGTGGCGGGCTTCTACAATGAGCAGTTCTTC. Its protein product is CASSLVAGFYNEQFF.

V gene TRBV15 combines with J gene TRBJ2-4, with 10 bases identical to TRBD2. The CDR3 has 15 amino acids. Looked up from germline, CDR1 is LNHNV and CDR2 is YYDKDF (reference sequence). V lost 5 bases and J lost 6; bases outside the gene matches: 7. The CDR3 DNA is TGTGCCACCAGCCGCGTAGCGGGGGGTATAAACATTCAGTACTTC. Its protein is CATSRVAGGINIQYF.

Only a few counts were recorded for this clonotype. The J gene is TRBJ2-4, the V gene TRBV28; no definite D call. The germline gives CDR1 MDHEN, CDR2 SYDVKM. Trimming cost V 5 bases and J 0 bases, with 23 bases left between them. The CDR3 extends over 19 amino acids. The CDR3: CASSPSKSDGTLAKNIQYF. In DNA, the CDR3 is TGTGCCAGCAGTCCGTCGAAAAGTGATGGTACCTTAGCCAAAAACATTCAGTACTTC.

This clonotype has only a few counts. The CDR3 sequence is CASSLAGGTARRSGANVLTF. The CDR3 nucleotides are TGTGCCAGCAGCTTAGCGGGCGGGACTGCGCGCCGCTCTGGGGCCAACGTCCTGACTTTC. This chain links TRBV7-6 with TRBJ2-6; D perhaps matches TRBD2 (6 bases). Germline CDR1 reads SGHVS; CDR2 reads FNYEAQ. V lost 0 bases, J lost 0 bases, and 18 bases lay in between. This CDR3 is 20 amino acids long.

V and J are TRBV6-5 and TRBJ1-1, with D possibly matching TRBD1 (5 bases). The length of the CDR3 is 13 residues. V was cut by 2 bases and J by 9 bases, with 13 bases left in between. CDR1 and CDR2 from the germline V gene are MNHEY and SVGAGI. For the CDR3, the DNA is TGTGCCAGCAGTTACGCTTTGACAGACAAAGCTTTCTTT. Amino acids: CASSYALTDKAFF.

This clonotype was counted between two and nine times. Relative to the germline gene, one junction end is altered; a read error may explain this. The chain carries TRBV6-5 and TRBJ2-3; the D gene is possibly TRBD2 (6 bases). Per the germline V gene, CDR1 is MNHEY and CDR2 is SVGAGI. This CDR3 has 17 amino acids. CDR3: CASSYSQVPTSTDTQYF. The DNA for the CDR3 is TGTGCCAGCAGTTACTCCCAGGTCCCAACTAGCACGGATACGCAGTATTTT.

This clonotype occurred a few times. V is TRBV9 and J is TRBJ2-6; perhaps D is TRBD1 or TRBD2 (5 bases each). CDR1 is SGDLS and CDR2 is YYNGEE in the germline V gene. Trimming left V 7 bases short and J 1 base short, with 9 bases between. CDR3 size: 14 residues. CDR3 sequence: CASQGRSGANVLTF. CDR3 coding DNA: TGTGCCAGCCAGGGACGATCTGGGGCCAACGTCCTGACTTTC.

The genes are TRBV11-2 and TRBJ2-5; D assignment may be TRBD1 or TRBD2 (5 bases each). The tail of the sequence fits TRBJ2-7 better, so the J call may be wrong. In germline, CDR1 is SGHAT, CDR2 FQNNGV. This CDR3 is built from 18 residues. CDR3 coding DNA: TGTGCCAGCAGCTTTAGGATTGCCCGAAGCAGGGACCCCTACGAGCAGTACTTC. Translating gives CASSFRIARSRDPYEQYF.

This clonotype was seen a handful of times. The chain is built from TRBV4-1 and TRBJ2-3; no clear D. The CDR3 is 17 residues long. The germline gives CDR1 MGHRA, CDR2 YSYEKL. The V and J ends lost 1 base and 2 bases respectively, with 16 bases between them. The chain's CDR3 is CASSQATLETYTDTQYF. The CDR3, as DNA: TGCGCCAGCAGCCAAGCTACGTTGGAGACCTACACAGATACGCAGTATTTT.